These 27 T cell receptor beta chains originate from one sample sequenced in a study of blood T cell repertoires in COVID-19. Libraries were prepared by immunoSEQ multiplex PCR; TCRdb keeps only in-frame clonotypes and omits some of them. The profile shows around 300,000 clones, 75% to 90% of them singletons. Sequencing was carried out using peripheral blood. These receptors all stem from a woman aged 30 to 39 with active or convalescent COVID-19.

The V gene is TRBV5-1, the J gene TRBJ1-2, with 9 bases lining up with TRBD1. The CDR3 has 18 amino acids. Trimming removed 5 bases from V and 8 bases from J; junction bases left unmatched: 22. Germline V CDR1 and CDR2: SGHRS, YFSETQ. This CDR3 is CASSPITGTGSPLRGYTF. CDR3 nucleotide sequence: TGCGCCAGCAGTCCTATAACCGGGACAGGGTCCCCCCTGCGCGGCTACACCTTC.

The rearrangement links TRBV4-3 to TRBJ2-2; 9 bases map to TRBD2. The CDR3 has 20 amino acids. Trimming removed 3 bases from V and 5 bases from J; junction bases left unmatched: 19. Germline loops: CDR1 LGHNA, CDR2 YSLEER. In DNA, the CDR3 is TGCGCCAGCAGCCACGCCCTATCCCTTGGGCGGGGGGGCTGGACCGGGGAGCTGTTTTTT. It specifies CASSHALSLGRGGWTGELFF.

Only one count was recorded for this clone. The chain couples TRBV7-3 to TRBJ2-3; 15 nucleotides agree with TRBD2. J lost 2 bases, V lost 2 bases, and 5 bases had no gene match. The CDR3 covers 18 residues. Per germline, CDR1 SGHTA and CDR2 FQGTGA. The CDR3 spells CASSLGTSGGYITDTQYF. CDR3 in DNA: TGTGCCAGCAGCTTAGGGACTAGCGGGGGGTATATCACAGATACGCAGTATTTT.

The V gene is TRBV30, the J gene TRBJ1-1; 7 bases align to TRBD1. The germline gives CDR1 GTSNPN, CDR2 SVGIG (reference sequence). V shed 4 bases and J 1 base; nucleotides not matched to a gene: 3. The length of the CDR3 is 13 residues. CDR3 coding DNA: TGTGCCTGGAACTACAGGGGGAACACTGAAGCTTTCTTT. It encodes CAWNYRGNTEAFF. The variable domain in full, with the rest retrieved from reference TRBV30 and TRBJ1-1, is SQTIHQWPATLVQPVGSPLSLECTVEGTSNPNLYWYRQAAGRGLQLLFYSVGIGQISSEVPQNLSASRPQDRQFILSSKKLLLSDSGFYLCAWNYRGNTEAFFGQGTRLTVV.

The J gene is TRBJ1-2, the V gene TRBV29-1, with D perhaps TRBD1 (5 bases). Germline CDR1 is SQVTM and CDR2 is ANQGSEA. Trimming removed 5 bases from V and 5 bases from J, with 18 bases in between. This CDR3 comprises 14 residues. The CDR3 sequence: CSVLNPRQLYGYTF. CDR3 nucleotide sequence: TGCAGCGTTCTGAACCCCCGACAGTTGTATGGCTACACCTTC.

The CDR3 is CASTTTASGTEAFF. DNA for the CDR3: TGTGCCAGTACCACGACCGCCTCAGGAACTGAAGCTTTCTTT. The V gene is TRBV19, the J gene TRBJ1-1, with unresolved D. Deletions cut 7 bases from V and 5 bases from J, with 17 bases between. Germline CDR1 reads LNHDA; CDR2 reads SQIVND (reference sequence). The CDR3 is 14 amino acids.

The CDR3 sequence is CASSLSEGVKAFF. In nucleotides, the CDR3 is TGTGCCAGCAGTTTATCGGAGGGAGTTAAAGCTTTCTTT. This sequence joins TRBV27 and TRBJ1-1; D not resolved. Germline loops: CDR1 MNHEY, CDR2 SMNVEV (reference sequence). This CDR3 is built from 13 residues. V lost 0 bases and J 9 bases, leaving 11 bases between the germline ends.

The rearrangement uses TRBV20-1 and TRBJ2-3; possible D gene TRBD1, 5 bases. Germline CDR1 is DFQATT and CDR2 is SNEGSKA (reference sequence). The V gene lost 3 bases and the J gene lost 0 bases, with 13 bases spanning the gap. CDR3 length equals 15 residues. CDR3 loop: CSASFQGHSTDTQYF. The CDR3 bases are TGCAGTGCTAGTTTCCAGGGCCATAGCACAGATACGCAGTATTTT.

The chain recombines TRBV29-1 with TRBJ2-7; unclear D gene. V dropped 5 bases and J dropped 0 bases, with 14 bases sitting between them. The CDR3 extends over 14 amino acids. Germline V CDR1 and CDR2: SQVTM, ANQGSEA. CDR3 bases: TGCAGCGTTACCACAGTAACCTCCTCCTACGAGCAGTACTTC. Its translation: CSVTTVTSSYEQYF.

The chain joins TRBV10-1 to TRBJ1-1; D call uncertain. This CDR3 is built from 15 residues. Germline V gene sequence: CDR1 WNHNN, CDR2 SYGVQD (reference sequence). The CDR3 region is CALLAGRTADTEAFF. As DNA, the CDR3 is TGCGCTCTTCTCGCGGGTCGAACGGCAGACACTGAAGCTTTCTTT.

The CDR3 region has the DNA TGTGCCAGCAGTTCCACCTCGGGGGGCCTCGAGAATGAGCAGTTCTTC. Translating gives CASSSTSGGLENEQFF. The rearrangement links TRBV28 to TRBJ2-1, with a tentative D call TRBD2 (7 bases). The ends were cut back, 4 bases at V and 7 bases at J, with 20 bases in the middle. CDR3 length: 16 amino acids. The germline V gene has CDR1 MDHEN and CDR2 SYDVKM. Together with reference TRBV28 and TRBJ2-1, the CDR3 gives the full variable domain: DVKVTQSSRYLVKRTGEKVFLECVQDMDHENMFWYRQDPGLGLRLIYFSYDVKMKEKGDIPEGYSVSREKKERFSLILESASTNQTSMYLCASSSTSGGLENEQFFGPGTRLTVL.

This clone showed up just a few times. This chain joins TRBV3-1 (or the pseudogene TRBV3-2) and TRBJ1-2, with TRBD1 identical over 8 bases. From germline, CDR1 is LGHDT and CDR2 YNNKEL (reference sequence). The CDR3 covers 17 residues. Trimming cost V 2 bases and J 4 bases; bases outside gene matches: 12. The CDR3 reads CASSQPPRTGGGYGYTF. Written as DNA, the CDR3 is TGTGCCAGCAGCCAACCGCCGCGCACAGGGGGTGGCTATGGCTACACCTTC.

This chain uses TRBV3-1 (or the pseudogene TRBV3-2) with TRBJ2-2, with TRBD2 matching 8 bases. The junction had 11 bases not matched to a gene; V was cut back by 0 bases and J by 5 bases. Germline lookup yields CDR1 LGHDT and CDR2 YNNKEL (reference sequence). The CDR3 is 18 amino acids. CDR3 bases: TGTGCCAGCAGCCAAGATGACGGGGGGGCTGGTGGAACCGGGGAGCTGTTTTTT. It translates to CASSQDDGGAGGTGELFF.

This clone appeared once. At the DNA level, this CDR3 is encoded by other sequences in the same sample as well. The chain has TRBV7-2 and TRBJ1-6, with TRBD1 matching 7 bases. The junction had 3 bases not matched to a gene; V was cut back by 1 base and J by 6 bases. The CDR3 length is 15 residues. Germline V lookup: CDR1 SGHTA, CDR2 FQGNSA. DNA for the CDR3: TGTGCCAGCAGCTTAGGACAGGGTGGTAATTCACCCCTCCACTTT. This codes for CASSLGQGGNSPLHF.

The chain has TRBV9 and TRBJ2-5; D is undetermined. The CDR3 runs to 13 residues. Germline-derived CDR1 and CDR2 are SGDLS and YYNGEE. V lost 1 base and J lost 5, with 9 bases in between. The CDR3 DNA follows: TGTGCCAGCAGCGTACATAGTCGGGAGACCCAGTACTTC. This encodes CASSVHSRETQYF.

This clone was found once. The genes are TRBV19 and TRBJ2-7; tentative D call: TRBD1 (6 bases). CDR1 LNHDA and CDR2 SQIVND come from the germline V gene (reference sequence). The CDR3 sequence is 15 residues long. V lost 3 bases to trimming and J lost 1 base, with 13 bases between them. The CDR3 DNA follows: TGTGCCAGTAGTATTAATGGGGGCCTATCCTACGAGCAGTACTTC. It codes for CASSINGGLSYEQYF.

This chain connects TRBV28 to TRBJ1-3, with 8 bases aligning to TRBD1. CDR1 and CDR2 (germline): MDHEN, SYDVKM. The CDR3 covers 14 residues. With 4 bases clipped from V and 5 bases from J, the junction kept 4 bases outside the gene matches. This chain's CDR3 is CASSWDRRRNTIYF. The CDR3 DNA follows: TGTGCCAGCAGTTGGGACAGGAGAAGAAACACCATATATTTT.

The J gene is TRBJ2-7, the V gene TRBV7-8; 11 bases fit TRBD2. V dropped 1 base and J dropped 3; count of bases not matched to a gene: 8. Germline assignment: CDR1 SGHVS and CDR2 FQNEAQ. This CDR3 has 17 residues. The CDR3 protein is CASSLGELAGGFYEQYF. CDR3 sequence (DNA): TGTGCCAGCAGCTTAGGGGAGCTAGCGGGGGGCTTCTACGAGCAGTACTTC. Based on the CDR3 plus reference TRBV7-8 and TRBJ2-7, the full variable domain is GAGVSQSPRYKVAKRGQDVALRCDPISGHVSLFWYQQALGQGPEFLTYFQNEAQLDKSGLPSDRFFAERPEGSVSTLKIQRTQQEDSAVYLCASSLGELAGGFYEQYFGPGTRLTVT.

This clone has more than one count but fewer than ten. V usage is TRBV5-1 and J usage is TRBJ2-2; 11 bases are shared with TRBD1. V lost 4 bases and J lost 6; bases outside the gene matches: 5. CDR1 and CDR2 (germline): SGHRS, YFSETQ. The CDR3 loop spans 15 amino acids. CDR3 coding DNA: TGCGCCAGCAGCCTACGGGACAGGGGGTCCGGGGAGCTGTTTTTT. As protein: CASSLRDRGSGELFF.

The genes are TRBV19 and TRBJ1-6; 7 bases are a match to TRBD1. The CDR3 length is 16 residues. V was pared by 5 bases and J by 4 bases, with 8 bases of the junction left unmatched. Germline values: CDR1 LNHDA, CDR2 SQIVND (reference sequence). In nucleotides, the CDR3 is TGTGCCAGTAGTTTGGACAGGCCCGATTATAATTCACCCCTCCACTTT. The encoded protein is CASSLDRPDYNSPLHF.

The chain employs TRBV19 and TRBJ2-7, with 7 bases lining up with TRBD1. Looked up from germline, CDR1 is LNHDA and CDR2 is SQIVND (reference sequence). V shed 2 bases and J 5 bases; nucleotides not matched to a gene: 9. This CDR3 contains 15 residues. The CDR3 coding sequence is TGTGCCAGTAGTATACTGGGTGGACAGGTCAACGAGCAGTACTTC. Encoded protein: CASSILGGQVNEQYF.

The count of this clone is one. The chain is built from TRBV5-6 and TRBJ2-7, with TRBD2 as a possible D gene (6 bases). This CDR3 has 14 amino acids. The V end lost 0 bases, the J end lost 2 bases, and 9 bases lay between the germline ends. Germline CDR1 reads SGHDT; CDR2 reads YYEEEE. This CDR3 reads CASSLGWRAYEQYF. DNA of the CDR3: TGTGCCAGCAGCTTGGGTTGGAGGGCCTACGAGCAGTACTTC.

This chain uses TRBV2 with TRBJ2-5; D might be TRBD2 (5 bases). Deletions cut 6 bases from V and 3 bases from J, with 8 bases between. Germline CDR1 reads SNHLY; CDR2 reads FYNNEI. CDR3 size: 12 residues. The CDR3, as DNA: TGTGCCAGCAGCGGGGATGAAGAGACCCAGTACTTC. Its protein product is CASSGDEETQYF. The full variable domain, rest sourced from reference TRBV2 and TRBJ2-5, is EPEVTQTPSHQVTQMGQEVILRCVPISNHLYFYWYRQILGQKVEFLVSFYNNEISEKSEIFDDQFSVERPDGSNFTLKIRSTKLEDSAMYFCASSGDEETQYFGPGTRLLVL.

The chain carries TRBV6-5 and TRBJ1-1; 9 bases match TRBD1. This CDR3 contains 16 residues. CDR1 and CDR2 from the germline V gene are MNHEY and SVGAGI. J lost 3 bases, V lost 0 bases, and 5 bases had no gene match. CDR3 residues: CASSYSLGQGDTEAFF. The CDR3 DNA reads as TGTGCCAGCAGTTACTCGTTGGGACAGGGTGACACTGAAGCTTTCTTT.

The chain uses TRBV5-6 and TRBJ1-2; tentatively, D is TRBD1 (5 bases). V lost 0 bases and J 4 bases, leaving 10 bases between the germline ends. Germline V gene lookup returns CDR1 SGHDT and CDR2 YYEEEE. The CDR3 is made up of 14 amino acids. Here the CDR3 reads CASSLGRGGYGYTF. CDR3 DNA: TGTGCCAGCAGCTTGGGGAGGGGTGGCTATGGCTACACCTTC.

The chain couples TRBV30 to TRBJ2-5, with D perhaps TRBD2 (6 bases). The V gene's germline CDR1 is GTSNPN and CDR2 SVGIG (reference sequence). V shed 0 bases and J shed 5 bases, with 7 bases lying between them. The length of the CDR3 is 12 residues. In DNA form, the CDR3 reads TGTGCCTGGAGTGTAGGGAGGGAGACCCAGTACTTC. Protein sequence: CAWSVGRETQYF.

This sequence joins TRBV21-1 and TRBJ1-4; no DNA check was done on the table's D call, TRBD1. TRBV21-1 is deemed a pseudogene. CDR3 length: 18 residues. The CDR3 reads CASSKSFRQGATNEKLFF. The CDR3 DNA reads TGTGCCAGCAGCAAATCGTTCCGGCAGGGGGCAACTAATGAAAAACTGTTTTTT.